This T cell receptor (beta chain) is drawn from a study of cytomegalovirus exposure and HLA in healthy donors. This clone was observed once. What it binds is not known. V lost 0 bases to trimming and J lost 0 bases, with 9 bases between them. Per the germline V gene, CDR1 is LGHNA and CDR2 is YNFKEQ. The CDR3 covers 15 residues. Study-wide findings and caveats: There were several of the most significant clusters that appeared linked to common viral pathogens in a later analysis. The authors reported that TCR beta sequences could predict HLA-A and HLA-B alleles. These predictions were accurate for most subjects in the first cohort. For cytomegalovirus status, the classifier reportedly gave diagnoses with high specificity and sensitivity.

Researchers ran the PCR with 60 Vbeta and 13 Jbeta primers. The authors' processing: Counted up in a later analysis, unique TCR beta chains came to 65 million to 100 million, with roughly 11 million shared. Using immunoSEQ multiplex PCR, the repertoire was profiled, and TCRdb retains in-frame clones only, with some absent. V, J and clone size derive from that table, while D and trimming were established from the DNA sequence. The sample has about 130,000 clones, around 83% seen once. This rearrangement joins TRBV4-2 to TRBJ2-7; D is undetermined. The clonotype was recovered from a girl aged 2-10 years in good health and CMV-seronegative. Sequencing was performed on PBMCs. DNA of the CDR3: TGTGCCAGCAGCCAAGAAAAGTCCAGCTCCTACGAGCAGTACTTC. Translation gives CASSQEKSSSYEQYF.